This T cell receptor (beta chain) was recovered during a study of cytomegalovirus exposure and HLA in healthy donors. Overall study results and limits: About 87% or about 30% of the time was how often most TCR beta V segments were productive, according to an earlier analysis. Indistinguishable V segments such as TRBV6-2 and TRBV6-3 were excluded.

This cohort consisted of healthy bone marrow donors. As for this clone: Its antigen is not identified.

The germline CDR1 and CDR2 sequences are SGDLS and YYNGEE. This CDR3 has 15 amino acids. V lost 3 bases and J lost 4; bases outside the gene matches: 5. The PCR was carried out with 60 Vbeta primers and 13 Jbeta primers. The repertoire was sequenced with immunoSEQ multiplex PCR; TCRdb's copy has only in-frame clones and lacks some. This table has roughly 160,000 clones, roughly 89% appearing once. This receptor was obtained from a woman in her 30s in good health and CMV-seronegative. The sample was PBMCs. This chain connects TRBV9 to TRBJ2-1, with TRBD2 identical over 9 bases. CDR3 loop: CASSDSGSRYNEQFF. As DNA, the CDR3 is TGTGCCAGCAGCGATAGCGGGAGTCGGTACAATGAGCAGTTCTTC.